The T cell receptor beta chain described here comes from a study of Graves' ophthalmopathy and Graves' hyperthyroidism. Scientists amplified the TCR beta CDR3 regions from RNA transcripts. RT-PCR with HTBI primers came first, then second-round multiplex PCR. One entry per CDR3 protein results from TCRdb running MiXCR on the multiplex PCR reads. The table has 1 million to 1.3 million distinct CDR3 sequences, 35% to 40% seen once; the top ten hold more than 9.5%. CDR1 is SGHDN and CDR2 is FVKESK in the germline V gene. V lost 7 bases, J lost 4 bases, and 4 bases stayed unmatched. The length of the CDR3 is 12 residues. As regards this clonotype: Antigen: not known.

The evidence that diagnosis relied on was clinical symptoms, serum thyroxine, TRAb, thyroid ultrasound and orbital computed tomography. The study, taken as a whole, reports: The model predicted progression of ophthalmopathy with a sensitivity of roughly 69%, and its specificity was about 72%.

The material sequenced was peripheral blood or thyroid tissue (not recorded which). The clonotype was recovered from an adult man with Graves' hyperthyroidism. The rearrangement uses TRBV14 and TRBJ2-7, with TRBD2 identical over 7 bases. In DNA, the CDR3 is TGTGCCAGCACACACGGGAGGTACGAGCAGTACTTC. Translation gives CASTHGRYEQYF.